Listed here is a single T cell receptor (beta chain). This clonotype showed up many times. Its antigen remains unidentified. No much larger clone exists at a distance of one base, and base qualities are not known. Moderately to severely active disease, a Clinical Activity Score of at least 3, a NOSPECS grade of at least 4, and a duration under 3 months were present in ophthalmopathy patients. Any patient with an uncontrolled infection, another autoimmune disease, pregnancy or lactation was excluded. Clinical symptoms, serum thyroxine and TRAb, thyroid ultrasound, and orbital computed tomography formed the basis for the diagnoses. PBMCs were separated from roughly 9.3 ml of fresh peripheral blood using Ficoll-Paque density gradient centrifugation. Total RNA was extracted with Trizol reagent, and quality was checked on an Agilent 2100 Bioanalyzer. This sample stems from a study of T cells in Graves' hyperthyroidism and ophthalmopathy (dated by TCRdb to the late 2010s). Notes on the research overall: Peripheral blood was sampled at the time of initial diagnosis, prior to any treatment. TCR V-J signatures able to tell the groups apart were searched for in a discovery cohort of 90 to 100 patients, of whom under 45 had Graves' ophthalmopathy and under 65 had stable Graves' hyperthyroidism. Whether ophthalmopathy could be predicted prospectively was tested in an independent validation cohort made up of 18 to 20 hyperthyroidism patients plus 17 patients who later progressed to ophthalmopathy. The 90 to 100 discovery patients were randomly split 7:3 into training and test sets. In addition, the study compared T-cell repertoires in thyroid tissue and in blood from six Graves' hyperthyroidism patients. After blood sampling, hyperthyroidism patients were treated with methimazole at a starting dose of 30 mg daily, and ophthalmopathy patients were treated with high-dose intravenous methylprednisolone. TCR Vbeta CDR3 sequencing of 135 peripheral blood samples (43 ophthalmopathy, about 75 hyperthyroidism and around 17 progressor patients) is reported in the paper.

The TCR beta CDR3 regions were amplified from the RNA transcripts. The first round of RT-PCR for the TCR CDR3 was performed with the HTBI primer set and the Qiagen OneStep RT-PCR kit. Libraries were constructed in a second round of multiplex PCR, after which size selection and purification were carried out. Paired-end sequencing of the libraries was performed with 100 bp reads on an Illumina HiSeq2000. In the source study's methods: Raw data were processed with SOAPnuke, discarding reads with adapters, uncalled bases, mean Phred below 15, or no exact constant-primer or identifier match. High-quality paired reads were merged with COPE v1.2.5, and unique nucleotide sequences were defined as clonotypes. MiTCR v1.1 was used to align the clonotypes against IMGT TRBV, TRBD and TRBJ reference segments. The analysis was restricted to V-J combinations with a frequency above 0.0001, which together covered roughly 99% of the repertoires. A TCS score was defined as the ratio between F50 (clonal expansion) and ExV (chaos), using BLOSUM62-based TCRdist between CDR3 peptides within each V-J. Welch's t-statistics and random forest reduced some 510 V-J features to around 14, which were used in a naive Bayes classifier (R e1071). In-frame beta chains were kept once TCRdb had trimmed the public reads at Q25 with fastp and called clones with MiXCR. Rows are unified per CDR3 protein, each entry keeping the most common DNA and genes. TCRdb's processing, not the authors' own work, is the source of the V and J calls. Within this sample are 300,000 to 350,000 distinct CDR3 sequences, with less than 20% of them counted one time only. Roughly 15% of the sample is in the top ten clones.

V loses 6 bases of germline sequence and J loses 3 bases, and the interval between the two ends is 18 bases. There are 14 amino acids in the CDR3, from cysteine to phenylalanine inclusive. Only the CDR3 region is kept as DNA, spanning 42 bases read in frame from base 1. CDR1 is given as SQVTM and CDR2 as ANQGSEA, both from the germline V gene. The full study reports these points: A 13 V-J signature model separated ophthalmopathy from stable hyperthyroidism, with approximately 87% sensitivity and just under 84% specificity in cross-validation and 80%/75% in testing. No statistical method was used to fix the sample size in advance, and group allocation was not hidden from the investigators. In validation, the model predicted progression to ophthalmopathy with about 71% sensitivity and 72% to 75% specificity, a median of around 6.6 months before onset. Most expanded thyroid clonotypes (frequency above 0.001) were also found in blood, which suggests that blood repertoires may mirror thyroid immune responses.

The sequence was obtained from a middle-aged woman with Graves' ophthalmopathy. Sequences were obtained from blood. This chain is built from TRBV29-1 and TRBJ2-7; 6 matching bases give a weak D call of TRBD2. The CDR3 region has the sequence CSVSPGLSGYEQYF. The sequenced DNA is TGCAGCGTGTCCCCGGGACTGTCGGGCTACGAGCAGTACTTC.